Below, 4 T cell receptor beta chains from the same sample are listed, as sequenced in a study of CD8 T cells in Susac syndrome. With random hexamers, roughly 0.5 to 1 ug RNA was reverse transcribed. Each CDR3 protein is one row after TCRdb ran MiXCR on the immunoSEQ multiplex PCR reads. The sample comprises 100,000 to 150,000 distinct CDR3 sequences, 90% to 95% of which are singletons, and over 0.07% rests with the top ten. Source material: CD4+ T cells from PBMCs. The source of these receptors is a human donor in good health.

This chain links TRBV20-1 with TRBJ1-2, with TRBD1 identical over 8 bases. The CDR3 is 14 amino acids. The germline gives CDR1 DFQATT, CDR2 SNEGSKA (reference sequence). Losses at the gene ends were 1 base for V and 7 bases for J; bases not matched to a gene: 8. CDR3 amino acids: CSARGAGGRTGYTF. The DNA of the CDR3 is TGCAGTGCTAGAGGCGCAGGGGGCAGAACTGGCTACACCTTC.

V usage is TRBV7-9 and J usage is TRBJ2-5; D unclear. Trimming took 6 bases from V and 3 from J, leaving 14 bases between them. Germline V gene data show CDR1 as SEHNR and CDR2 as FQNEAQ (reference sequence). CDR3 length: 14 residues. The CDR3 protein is CASSTLSAEETQYF. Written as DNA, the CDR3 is TGTGCCAGCAGTACCTTATCGGCAGAAGAGACCCAGTACTTC.

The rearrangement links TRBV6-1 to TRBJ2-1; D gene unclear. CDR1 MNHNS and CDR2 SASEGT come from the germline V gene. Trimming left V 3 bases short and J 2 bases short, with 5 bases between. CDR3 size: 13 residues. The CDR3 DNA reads TGTGCCAGCAGTGAGCCAGCCTACAATGAGCAGTTCTTC. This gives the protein CASSEPAYNEQFF.

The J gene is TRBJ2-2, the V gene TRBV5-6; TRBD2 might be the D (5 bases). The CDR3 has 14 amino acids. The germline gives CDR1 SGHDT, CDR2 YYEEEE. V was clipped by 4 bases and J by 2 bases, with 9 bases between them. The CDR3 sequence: CASSPDSNTGELFF. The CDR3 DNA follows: TGTGCCAGCAGCCCGGACTCTAACACCGGGGAGCTGTTTTTT.